This T cell receptor beta chain was observed in a study of shared T cell receptors in the human thymus. Generated by immunoSEQ multiplex PCR, the TCRdb table keeps only in-frame clones and is missing some. The table lists some 760,000 clones, 75% to 90% of them singletons. The CDR3 is 17 amino acids. The ends were cut back, 3 bases at V and 6 bases at J, with 18 bases in the middle. The germline gives CDR1 PRHDT, CDR2 FYEKMQ (reference sequence). The sample also formed part of further work on human thymus T cells.

This sequence joins TRBV13 and TRBJ1-6, with D possibly being TRBD1 (6 bases). The sequence was collected from a girl under two years old with a congenital heart defect. Sequenced input: thymocytes. The DNA for the CDR3 is TGTGCCAGCAGCTTCGTCCAGGACAGCTCGATTAATTCACCCCTCCACTTT. Amino acids: CASSFVQDSSINSPLHF.